The T cell receptor (beta chain) described here comes from a study of beta chain features in type 1 diabetes. Study-level background: Examination covered some 110,000,000 sorted cells spanning all samples.

Germline-derived CDR1 and CDR2 are SNHLY and FYNNEI. V dropped 2 bases and J dropped 3; count of bases not matched to a gene: 9. This CDR3 has 17 residues. General study findings and limits: Equally in patients and controls, PCR might preferentially amplify shorter templates. The study found fewer insertions and more deletions at VDJ junctions in type 1 diabetes patients.

Reverse transcribing all isolated RNA meant expressed TCRB transcripts were sequenced. Repertoires were generated with immunoSEQ multiplex PCR, while TCRdb's copy carries only in-frame clones and drops some. The table records hundreds of thousands of clones, approximately 31% of them present only once. Worth noting for this clone: The antigen remains unidentified.

Researchers reported sorting CD4+ naive, central memory, regulatory and stem cell-like memory cells via CD45RO/CCR7/CD25/CD127/CD95/CD27. Input material: naive CD4+ T cells from blood. This sequence was found in a man between 18 and 29 years old in good health. This rearrangement joins TRBV2 to TRBJ2-4; 8 positions match TRBD2. The chain's CDR3 is CASSEIGRTSGKNIQYF. CDR3 in DNA: TGTGCCAGCAGTGAAATCGGTCGAACTAGCGGCAAAAACATTCAGTACTTC.